This paragraph covers one TCR beta chain sequence. The record originates from a study of blood T cell repertoires in COVID-19. Study summary: The cDNA or gDNA used as material had been derived from T cells, B-cell-depleted T cells, or PBMCs.

The CDR3 runs 16 residues. Unmatched junction bases numbered 8, after V lost 4 bases and J lost 0 bases. Germline V CDR1 and CDR2: SGDLS, YYNGEE. In the authors' methods: Cell counts per sample came from amplifying reference gene primers. TCRdb's copy holds only in-frame clones and misses some; the assay was immunoSEQ multiplex PCR. V, J and clone size derive from that table, while D and trimming were established from the DNA sequence. This repertoire shows about 270,000 clones, approximately 90% found once; its top ten account for roughly 2.8%. The sequence derives from a man between 35 and 55 years old who had been exposed to COVID-19. The V gene is TRBV9, the J gene TRBJ2-7; 9 bases agree with TRBD2. Specimen: PBMCs or T cells enriched from blood (not recorded which). The CDR3 protein is CASSMVSGSPSYEQYF. The CDR3 DNA follows: TGTGCCAGCAGCATGGTTAGCGGGAGTCCCTCCTACGAGCAGTACTTC.